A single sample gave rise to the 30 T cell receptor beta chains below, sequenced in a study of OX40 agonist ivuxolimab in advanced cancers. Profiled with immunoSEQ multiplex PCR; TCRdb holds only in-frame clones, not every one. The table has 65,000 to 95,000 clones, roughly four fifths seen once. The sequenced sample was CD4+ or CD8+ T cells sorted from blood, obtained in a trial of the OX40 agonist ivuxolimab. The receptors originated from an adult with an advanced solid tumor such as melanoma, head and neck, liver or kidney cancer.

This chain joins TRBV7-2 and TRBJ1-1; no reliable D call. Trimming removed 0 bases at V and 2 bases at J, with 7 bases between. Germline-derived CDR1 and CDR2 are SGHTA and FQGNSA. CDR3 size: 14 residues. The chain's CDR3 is CASSLATDNTEAFF. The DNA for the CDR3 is TGTGCCAGCAGCTTAGCTACAGATAACACTGAAGCTTTCTTT.

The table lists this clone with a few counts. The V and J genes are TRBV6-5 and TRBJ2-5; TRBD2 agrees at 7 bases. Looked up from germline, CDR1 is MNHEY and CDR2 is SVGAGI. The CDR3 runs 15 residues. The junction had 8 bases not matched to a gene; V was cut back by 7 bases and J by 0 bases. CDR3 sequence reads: CASTFGGGYQETQYF. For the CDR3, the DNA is TGTGCCAGCACCTTTGGGGGGGGGTACCAAGAGACCCAGTACTTC.

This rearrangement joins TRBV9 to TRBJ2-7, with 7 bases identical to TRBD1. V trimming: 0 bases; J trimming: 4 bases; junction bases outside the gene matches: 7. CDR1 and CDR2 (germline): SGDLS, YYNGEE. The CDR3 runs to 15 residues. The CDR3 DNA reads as TGTGCCAGCAGCGTAGGGACAGGCGCAGAATACGAGCAGTACTTC. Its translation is CASSVGTGAEYEQYF. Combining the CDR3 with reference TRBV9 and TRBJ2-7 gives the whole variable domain DSGVTQTPKHLITATGQRVTLRCSPRSGDLSVYWYQQSLDQGLQFLIQYYNGEERAKGNILERFSAQQFPDLHSELNLSSLELGDSALYFCASSVGTGAEYEQYFGPGTRLTVT.

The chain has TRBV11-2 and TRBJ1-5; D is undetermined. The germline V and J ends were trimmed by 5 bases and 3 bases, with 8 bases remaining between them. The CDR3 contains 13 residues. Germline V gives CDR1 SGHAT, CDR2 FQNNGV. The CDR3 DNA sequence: TGTGCCAGCAGCCCCACCTTCAATCAGCCCCAGCATTTT. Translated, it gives CASSPTFNQPQHF.

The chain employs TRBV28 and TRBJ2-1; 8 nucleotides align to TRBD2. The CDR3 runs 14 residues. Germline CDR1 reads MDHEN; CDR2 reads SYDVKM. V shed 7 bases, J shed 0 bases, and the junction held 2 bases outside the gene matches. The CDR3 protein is CASTLAGSYNEQFF. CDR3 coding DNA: TGTGCCAGCACCCTAGCGGGCTCCTACAATGAGCAGTTCTTC.

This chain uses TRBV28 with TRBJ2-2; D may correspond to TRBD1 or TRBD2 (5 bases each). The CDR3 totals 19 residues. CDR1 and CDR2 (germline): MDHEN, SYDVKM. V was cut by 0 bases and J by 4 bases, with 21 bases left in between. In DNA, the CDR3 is TGTGCCAGCAGTTTATGGTTGAGGGTGGGGACGCCTTCCACCGGGGAGCTGTTTTTT. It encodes CASSLWLRVGTPSTGELFF.

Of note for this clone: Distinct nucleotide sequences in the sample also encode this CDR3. The CDR3 DNA reads TGTGCCATCAGTGAGCGTCTAGCGGGGGTGAATGAGCAGTTCTTC. Its translation is CAISERLAGVNEQFF. V gene TRBV10-3 combines with J gene TRBJ2-1; 10 positions match TRBD2. CDR3 length equals 15 residues. J was trimmed by 7 bases and V by 2 bases; bases with no gene match: 5. Germline assignment: CDR1 ENHRY and CDR2 SYGVKD.

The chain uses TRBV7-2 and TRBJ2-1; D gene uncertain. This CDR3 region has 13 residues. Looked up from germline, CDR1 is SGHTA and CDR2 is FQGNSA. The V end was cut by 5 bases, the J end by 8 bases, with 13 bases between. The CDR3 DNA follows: TGTGCCAGCAGCCATGGGTCGATATATGAGCAGTTCTTC. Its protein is CASSHGSIYEQFF.

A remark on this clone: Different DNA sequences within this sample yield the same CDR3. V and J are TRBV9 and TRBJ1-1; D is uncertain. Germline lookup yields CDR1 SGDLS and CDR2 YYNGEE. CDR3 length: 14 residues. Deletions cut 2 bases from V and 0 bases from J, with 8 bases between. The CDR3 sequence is CASSVGQMNTEAFF. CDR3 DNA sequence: TGTGCCAGCAGCGTCGGCCAGATGAACACTGAAGCTTTCTTT.

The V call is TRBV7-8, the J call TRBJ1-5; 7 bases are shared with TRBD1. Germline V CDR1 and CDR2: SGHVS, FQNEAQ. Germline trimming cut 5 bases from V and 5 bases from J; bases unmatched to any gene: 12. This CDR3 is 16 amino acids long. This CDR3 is CASSPQGTVNHQPQHF. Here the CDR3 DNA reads TGTGCCAGCAGCCCCCAGGGGACAGTGAATCATCAGCCCCAGCATTTT.

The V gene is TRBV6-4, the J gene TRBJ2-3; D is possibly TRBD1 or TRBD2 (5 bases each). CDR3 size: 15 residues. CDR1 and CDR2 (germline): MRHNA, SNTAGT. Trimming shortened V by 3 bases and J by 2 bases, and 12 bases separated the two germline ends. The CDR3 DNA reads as TGTGCCAGCAGTGAGTCGGGGCAGTCCACAGATACGCAGTATTTT. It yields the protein CASSESGQSTDTQYF.

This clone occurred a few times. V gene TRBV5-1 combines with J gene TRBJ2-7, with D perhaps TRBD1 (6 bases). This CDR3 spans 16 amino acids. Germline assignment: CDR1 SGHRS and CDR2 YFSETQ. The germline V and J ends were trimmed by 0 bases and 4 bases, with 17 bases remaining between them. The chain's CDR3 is CASSLVRQGIVYEQYF. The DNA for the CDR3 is TGCGCCAGCAGCTTGGTCCGCCAGGGGATTGTTTACGAGCAGTACTTC.

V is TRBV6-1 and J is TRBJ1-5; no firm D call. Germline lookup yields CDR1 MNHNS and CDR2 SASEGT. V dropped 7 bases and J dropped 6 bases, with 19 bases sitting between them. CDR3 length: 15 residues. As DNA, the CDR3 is TGTGCCAGCAATCCGAAGGGTCCTGGGGTTCAGCCCCAGCATTTT. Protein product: CASNPKGPGVQPQHF.

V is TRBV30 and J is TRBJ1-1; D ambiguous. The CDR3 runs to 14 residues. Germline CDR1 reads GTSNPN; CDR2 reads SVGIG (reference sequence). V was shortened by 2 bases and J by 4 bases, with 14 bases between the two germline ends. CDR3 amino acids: CAWSLGPLGTEAFF. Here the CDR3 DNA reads TGTGCCTGGAGTCTAGGCCCCTTAGGCACTGAAGCTTTCTTT.

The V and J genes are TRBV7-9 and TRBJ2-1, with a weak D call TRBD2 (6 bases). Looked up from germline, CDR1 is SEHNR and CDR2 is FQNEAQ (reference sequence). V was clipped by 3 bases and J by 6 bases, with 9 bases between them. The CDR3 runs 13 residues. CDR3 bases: TGTGCCAGCAGCTTGGCGGGAATCAATGAGCAGTTCTTC. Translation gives CASSLAGINEQFF.

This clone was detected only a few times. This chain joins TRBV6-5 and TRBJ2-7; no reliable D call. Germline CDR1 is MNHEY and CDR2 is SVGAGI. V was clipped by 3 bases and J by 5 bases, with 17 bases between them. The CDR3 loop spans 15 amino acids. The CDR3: CASSYNSFLIHEQYF. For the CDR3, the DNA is TGTGCCAGCAGTTATAATAGTTTCCTTATCCACGAGCAGTACTTC.

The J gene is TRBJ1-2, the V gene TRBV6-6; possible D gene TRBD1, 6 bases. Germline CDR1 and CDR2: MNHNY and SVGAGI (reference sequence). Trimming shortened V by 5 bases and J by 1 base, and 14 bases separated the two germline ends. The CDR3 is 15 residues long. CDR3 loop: CASSPYTGINYGYTF. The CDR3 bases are TGTGCCAGCAGTCCCTATACAGGGATTAACTATGGCTACACCTTC.

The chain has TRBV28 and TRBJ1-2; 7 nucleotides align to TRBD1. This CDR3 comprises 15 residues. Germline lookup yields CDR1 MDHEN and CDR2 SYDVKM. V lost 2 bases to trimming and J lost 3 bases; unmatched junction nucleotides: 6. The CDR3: CASSLRDRVDYGYTF. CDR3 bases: TGTGCCAGCAGTTTACGCGACAGGGTAGACTATGGCTACACCTTC.

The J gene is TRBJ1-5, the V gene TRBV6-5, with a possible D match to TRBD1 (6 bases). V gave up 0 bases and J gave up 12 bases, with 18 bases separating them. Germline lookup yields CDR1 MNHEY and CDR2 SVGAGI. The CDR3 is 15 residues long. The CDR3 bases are TGTGCCAGCAGTTACTCAAGGACAGAGGATACTCACCAGCATTTT. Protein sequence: CASSYSRTEDTHQHF.

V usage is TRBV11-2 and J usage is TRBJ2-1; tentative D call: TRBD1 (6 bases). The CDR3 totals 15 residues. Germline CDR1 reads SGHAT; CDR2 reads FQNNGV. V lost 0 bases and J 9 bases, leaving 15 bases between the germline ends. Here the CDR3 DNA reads TGTGCCAGCAGCTTAGATCTGGCAGGGGTTGGTGAGCAGTTCTTC. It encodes CASSLDLAGVGEQFF.

In nucleotides, the CDR3 is TGCGCCAGCAGTTACAGGGGGACATCGGTCACTGAAGCTTTCTTT. Translating gives CASSYRGTSVTEAFF. This chain joins TRBV10-2 and TRBJ1-1, with 8 nucleotides matching TRBD1. CDR1 WSHSY and CDR2 SAAADI come from the germline V gene. This CDR3 region has 15 residues. The V gene end was trimmed by 5 bases and the J gene end by 4 bases; junction bases not matched to a gene: 9.

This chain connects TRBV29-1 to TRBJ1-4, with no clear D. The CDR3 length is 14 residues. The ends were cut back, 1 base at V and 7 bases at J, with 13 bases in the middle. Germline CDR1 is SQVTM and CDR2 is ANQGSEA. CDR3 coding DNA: TGCAGCGTTGAAGTGGGCAGGAAGGGTGAAAAACTGTTTTTT. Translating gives CSVEVGRKGEKLFF.

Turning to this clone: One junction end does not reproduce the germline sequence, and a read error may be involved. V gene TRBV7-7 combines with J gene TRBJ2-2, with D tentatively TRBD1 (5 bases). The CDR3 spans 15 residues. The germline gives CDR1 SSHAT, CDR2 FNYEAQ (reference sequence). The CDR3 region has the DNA TGTGCTAGCAGCTTTTATGGGGCGAGCACCGGGGAGCTGTTTTTT. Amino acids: CASSFYGASTGELFF. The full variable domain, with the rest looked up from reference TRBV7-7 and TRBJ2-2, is GAGVSQSPRYKVTKRGQDVTLRCDPISSHATLYWYQQALGQGPEFLTYFNYEAQPDKSGLPSDRFSAERPEGSISTLTIQRTEQRDSAMYRCASSFYGASTGELFFGEGSRLTVL.

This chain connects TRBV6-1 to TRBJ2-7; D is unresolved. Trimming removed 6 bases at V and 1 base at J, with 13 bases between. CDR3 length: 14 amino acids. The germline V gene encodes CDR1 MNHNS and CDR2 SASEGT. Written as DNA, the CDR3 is TGTGCCAGCAGGCACCAGTATCCTTCCTACGAGCAGTACTTC. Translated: CASRHQYPSYEQYF.

CDR3 DNA sequence: TGTGCCAGCAGGGGTGGGACCCTCGCCTACGAGCAGTACTTC. It codes for CASRGGTLAYEQYF. The chain is built from TRBV6-5 and TRBJ2-7; perhaps D is TRBD1 or TRBD2 (5 bases each). Germline CDR1 MNHEY, CDR2 SVGAGI. The CDR3 is 14 amino acids. Trimming stripped 6 bases from V and 2 bases from J, with 14 bases between.

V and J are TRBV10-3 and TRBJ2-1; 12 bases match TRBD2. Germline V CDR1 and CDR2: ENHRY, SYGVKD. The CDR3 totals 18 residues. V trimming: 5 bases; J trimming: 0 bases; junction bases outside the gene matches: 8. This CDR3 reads CAISLTSGGDSSYNEQFF. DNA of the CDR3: TGTGCCATCAGTTTGACTAGCGGGGGCGACAGCTCCTACAATGAGCAGTTCTTC.

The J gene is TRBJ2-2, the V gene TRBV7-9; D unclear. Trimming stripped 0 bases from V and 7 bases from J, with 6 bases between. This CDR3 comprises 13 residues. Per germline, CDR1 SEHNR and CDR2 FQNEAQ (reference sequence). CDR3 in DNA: TGTGCCAGCAGCTTAGCAATGGGCGGGGAGCTGTTTTTT. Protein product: CASSLAMGGELFF.

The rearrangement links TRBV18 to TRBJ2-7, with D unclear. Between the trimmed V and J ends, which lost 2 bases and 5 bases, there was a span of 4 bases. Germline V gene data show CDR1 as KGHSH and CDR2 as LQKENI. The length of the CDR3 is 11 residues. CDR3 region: CASSPGDEQYF. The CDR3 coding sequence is TGTGCCAGCTCACCAGGGGACGAGCAGTACTTC. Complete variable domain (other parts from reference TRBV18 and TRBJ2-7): NAGVMQNPRHLVRRRGQEARLRCSPMKGHSHVYWYRQLPEEGLKFMVYLQKENIIDESGMPKERFSAEFPKEGPSILRIQQVVRGDSAAYFCASSPGDEQYFGPGTRLTVT.

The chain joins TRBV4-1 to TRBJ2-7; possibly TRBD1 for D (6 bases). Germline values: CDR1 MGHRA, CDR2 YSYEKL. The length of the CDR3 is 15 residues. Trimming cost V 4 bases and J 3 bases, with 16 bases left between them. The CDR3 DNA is TGCGCCAGCAGCCTTAGCAGGGGAACCGACTACGAGCAGTACTTC. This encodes CASSLSRGTDYEQYF.

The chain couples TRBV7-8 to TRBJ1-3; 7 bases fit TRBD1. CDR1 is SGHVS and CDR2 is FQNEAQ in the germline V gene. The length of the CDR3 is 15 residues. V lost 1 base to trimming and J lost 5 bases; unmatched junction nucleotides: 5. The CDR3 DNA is TGTGCCAGCAGCTTAGGGACAGGAATTCGAAACACCATATATTTT. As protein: CASSLGTGIRNTIYF. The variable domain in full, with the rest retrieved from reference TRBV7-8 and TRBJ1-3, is GAGVSQSPRYKVAKRGQDVALRCDPISGHVSLFWYQQALGQGPEFLTYFQNEAQLDKSGLPSDRFFAERPEGSVSTLKIQRTQQEDSAVYLCASSLGTGIRNTIYFGEGSWLTVV.